Detailed here is one TCR beta chain. The antigen this receptor binds is unknown. Base qualities are missing; no much larger clone stands one base away. This sample was taken from a study of cytomegalovirus exposure and HLA in healthy donors (dated by TCRdb to about 2017). Regarding the research as a whole: An earlier analysis of some 500 of the donors reported 276 Gb of sequence data and some 100 million unique TCR beta sequences from about 180 million T cells. The genetic ancestry cluster associated with self-reported Caucasian donors included 70% to 85% of the 398 genotyped donors. A later analysis re-examined previously published TCR beta repertoires from more than 650 donors and added high-resolution HLA genotyping to investigate patterns of TCR occurrence. A later genetic analysis took genome-wide SNP genotypes for about 65% of the 666 donors and used that subset as a discovery cohort. Alongside the repertoire data, information on donor age, sex, ethnicity and CMV serostatus was compiled. Across under 500 genotyped donors of the cohort, an average of roughly 200,000 unique TCR beta nucleotide sequences per donor were sequenced, and roughly 18% of those sequences were non-productive. The study aimed to test whether cataloging public T cell receptors could reveal signatures of past pathogen exposure. Rather than using new phenotypic data, the later analysis identified candidate immune exposures from TCR beta sequences and from how often those sequences occurred across donors. Along with the approximately 700-subject first cohort, a separate validation cohort of over a hundred different subjects was used. The study profiled the T cell repertoires of around 700 subjects by immunosequencing and related them to cytomegalovirus serostatus. Typing coverage varied by locus: roughly 629-640 donors for A, B, C, DRB1 and DQB1; roughly 500 for DQA1; about 600 for DPA1; around 450 for DPB1. Every discovery cohort repertoire had been produced on one sequencing platform. High-throughput TCR immunosequencing, statistical association of individual TCRs with disease status, and machine learning were combined to predict cytomegalovirus infection status. To decide whether each TCR beta V gene segment behaved as functional or pseudogenic, an earlier analysis of over 500 of the donors relied on high-throughput TCR beta sequencing. A handful of DR-DQ haplotypes were handled as single units for association and clustering because linkage in the cohort was strong. Roughly 300 gigabases of sequencing data and roughly 81 million unique TCR sequences made up an early release that covered approximately 620 HLA-typed donors. Both class I and class II loci were covered by HLA typing, at four-digit resolution. What the authors observed across the whole study: A later genetic analysis associated a missense DCLRE1C variant with V-gene and J-gene trimming of TCR beta chains, and an independent cohort replicated the association. The only immune exposure information available for the cohort was CMV serostatus. A group of highly shared sequence variants was considered likely to be a technical artifact of the sequencing pipeline. The presence/absence analyses assumed that sequencing depth was roughly uniform across donors, and that assumption may not be true. Assigning TCR associations to individual alleles was difficult when HLA alleles, especially DR and DQ, strongly co-occurred. This cohort had only TCR beta chains sequenced, and the lack of alpha or paired-chain data limited which features could be detected. At a false discovery rate of 0.05, a later analysis linked fewer than 20,000 TCR beta sequences to specific HLA alleles. A later genetic analysis reported fewer N-insertions in productive TCRs among donors in an Asian-associated ancestry cluster than the approximately 670-donor mean. Three of the identified cytomegalovirus-associated TCR beta chains were confirmed in vitro to be specific for cytomegalovirus antigens. Because some donors lacked HLA typing at each locus, the association tests relied only on the typed subset. A later analysis found that most CMV-associated TCR beta chains appeared HLA-restricted, with HLA associations seemingly driven largely by CMV exposure. Across donors, most TCR sequences were observed very rarely, whereas some public TCRs were present in many individuals. Correlated functional status among segregating V segments might reflect linkage disequilibrium, but an unknown experimental factor could not be ruled out. Broadly in line with IMGT annotations, most TCR beta V segments showed up in productive rearrangements about 87% or about 30% of the time in an earlier analysis of 450 to 600 of the donors. A further reported finding was that TCR beta sequences accurately predicted the HLA-A and HLA-B alleles for most subjects in the first cohort. In a later analysis, HLA-associated TCR beta chains showed more clonal expansion and lower generation probabilities than non-associated chains that were equally common. According to the authors, the approach could potentially be generalized to other disease states and immunological phenotypes. In a later analysis, the rate of TCR association differed among HLA loci, with DRB1 alleles having the most associated TCRs and HLA-C alleles having the fewest. The study listed over 150 TCR beta chains as associated with cytomegalovirus. Because counts were too low, approximately 15 rarely observed V segments, including chromosome 9 orphons, were excluded from the earlier analysis of some 540 of the donors. According to a later analysis, parvovirus B19, influenza, CMV and Epstein-Barr virus appeared linked to several top co-occurrence clusters. The classifier was reported to diagnose cytomegalovirus status with high specificity and sensitivity in both the original cohort and the validation cohort. Some IMGT-functional V segments, including TRBV6-2 and TRBV6-3, could not be told apart with the 87-base-pair reads, so those segments were excluded.

Library preparation used the immunoSEQ multiplex PCR assay. The multiplex PCR relied on a mix of 60 forward primers for TCR Vbeta segments and 13 reverse primers for TCR Jbeta segments. The CDR3 region of rearranged TCR beta genes was amplified from genomic DNA by a multiplex PCR assay. The amplified TCR beta libraries were sequenced on the Illumina HiSeq System as 87-base-pair reads. As for how the authors treated the data: A later analysis tallied 70 million to 100 million unique TCR beta chains across the 666 repertoires, and around 12 million of those chains were shared by two or more donors. Raw reads were error-corrected and collapsed into unique sequences by a nearest-neighbor algorithm in which closely related sequences were merged to remove PCR and sequencing errors. Alignment of CDR3 sequences to IMGT reference sequences was used to assign V, D and J gene segments. For a sequence to be retained, at least a six-nucleotide match to both a V gene segment and a J gene segment was required. A rearrangement counted as productive if the CDR3 had no stop codons and remained in frame with V and J, and every other rearrangement counted as non-productive. CDR3 was defined according to IMGT convention as the region running from the second conserved V-encoded cysteine to the conserved J-encoded phenylalanine. The earlier analysis of about 590 of the donors excluded sequences that lacked an unambiguous match to a single V gene segment. An earlier analysis of over 450 of the donors classified V segments as functional when productive rearrangements were above 56.7% and as segregating when the standard deviation between donors was above 5%. A statistical classification framework was built to diagnose cytomegalovirus status from the catalog of TCR beta chain sequences. In a later analysis, V and J genes were assigned by comparing TCR nucleotide sequences against IMGT/GENE-DB human TR gene sequences. The TCRdist pipeline was used in a later analysis to assign CDR3 sequences and most-parsimonious VDJ recombination scenarios. A later analysis defined each TCR beta chain by its CDR3 amino acid sequence plus V-gene family, and excluded reads lacking a unique V-gene family. To address suspected cross-contamination and a sequencing artifact, a later analysis removed around 600 highly shared, low-generation-probability nucleotide sequences. In a later analysis, a clonal expansion index was calculated for each public chain from normalized within-repertoire ranks of inferred template counts. In a later analysis, generation probabilities were computed with a VDJ recombination model fitted to out-of-frame rearrangements, and the resulting probabilities were checked against IGoR. Hypergeometric tests were used in a later analysis to score TCR-TCR, TCR-HLA and TCR-CMV co-occurrence, with a repertoire-size bias correction applied to the TCR pairs. To estimate false discovery rates, a later analysis permuted the HLA or CMV assignments 20 times. In a later analysis, co-occurring TCRs were grouped with DBSCAN, and TCRdist sequence similarity was added when clustering was performed within HLA-allele-positive subsets. Co-occurrence clustering excluded repertoires with fewer than 30,000 or more than 120,000 public chains, plus five with anomalous nucleotide sharing. TCRdb took over this immuneACCESS table, retaining in-frame rearrangements with V and J assigned. Such tables are incomplete; in checked studies, under half of the missing clones stem from an unresolved V gene, and the remainder is unexplained. V and J calls and clone size are as listed in that table; D and trimming were resolved from the DNA. The sample includes 150,000 or so clones, with around two thirds observed a single time. The top ten clones comprise 1.6% of the sample.

The cohort consisted of 650 to 850 healthy bone marrow donors. Cohort members were all nominally healthy when sampled, although unrecorded immune exposures were likely present. The donor was CMV seronegative and was included in the group of a few hundred seronegative cohort members. A peripheral blood sample was collected from each donor, and TCR beta sequencing was performed on peripheral blood mononuclear cells. Genomic DNA was extracted from the blood cell samples with the Qiagen DNeasy Blood Extraction Kit. Looking up the germline V gene (reference sequence) yields CDR1 SGHKS and CDR2 YYEKEE. The junction carries 8 bases between V and J, which are trimmed by 0 bases and 1 base respectively. The CDR3 goes from the cysteine to the phenylalanine over 15 residues. Just CDR3 DNA is preserved here, 45 bases in frame from base 1.

The sample consisted of PBMCs. The sequence links TRBV5-5 to TRBJ1-5, with no confidently assigned D gene. The TCR comes from a woman younger than 35 in good health and CMV-seronegative. The DNA sequence is TGTGCCAGCAGCTTGGTGGCGGGGAGCAATCAGCCCCAGCATTTT. Its coded protein is CASSLVAGSNQPQHF.